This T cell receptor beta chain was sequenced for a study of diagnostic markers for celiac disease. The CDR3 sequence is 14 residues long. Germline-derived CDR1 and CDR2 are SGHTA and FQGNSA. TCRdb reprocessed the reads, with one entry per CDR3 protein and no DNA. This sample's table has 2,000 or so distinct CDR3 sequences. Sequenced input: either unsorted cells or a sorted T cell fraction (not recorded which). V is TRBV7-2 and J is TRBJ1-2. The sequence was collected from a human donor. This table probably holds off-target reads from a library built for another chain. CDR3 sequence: CASSSPGLRKGYTF.